Listed below are T cell receptor beta chains from one sample, sequenced in a study of identical twins. TCRdb independently ran MiXCR on the 5' RACE reads; one entry per CDR3 protein. The table shows 1.5 million to 2 million distinct CDR3 sequences, with roughly 35% occurring only once. Sequencing was performed on cord blood. These receptors originate from a newborn girl in good health. Each CDR3 is given without its conserved first and last residue. Part of the rows lack a size; the others show once, few, many or a class for expanded clones.

few | 13 | TRBV7-9 | ASSHLASGGNEQF
. | 14 | TRBV7-2 | ASSLVGEWYKNIQY
. | 14 | TRBV20-1 | SARDSNILSYNEQF
. | 10 | TRBV5-4 | ASRGVSNEQF
. | 14 | TRBV11-2 | ASIRSGPSSYNGQY
. | 11 | TRBV5-1 | ASSLEGAAEQY
many | 10 | TRBV2 | ASSRQGGGYT
. | 13 | TRBV20-1 | SASIPGLAGVEQY
. | 13 | TRBV27 | ASSPAGTGHYTQY
few | 14 | TRBV5-1 | ASSLGSGTAKNIQY
. | 11 | TRBV25-1 | ASSTETGNTIY
. | 12 | TRBV27 | ASSSKDRVLEQF
. | 12 | TRBV5-1 | ASSSGSVGDTQY
. | 14 | TRBV15 | ATSRDPAASTDTQY
. | 12 | TRBV20-1 | SARTDLGNQPQH
. | 15 | TRBV2 | ASSSPLTSGSYNEQY
many | 11 | TRBV20-1 | SARDLGGDTQY
once | 14 | TRBV11-2 | ASSGFRGAVPDTQY
few | 11 | TRBV6-2/TRBV6-3 | ASREAGADTQY
few | 12 | TRBV11-2 | ASSLDLAGETQY
. | 13 | TRBV7-2 | ASSWDPARTNEQF
few | 14 | TRBV7-9 | ASSLDGTLLADTQY
. | 13 | TRBV12-3/TRBV12-4 | ASSSGQVLFYEQY
. | 11 | TRBV12-3/TRBV12-4 | ASSLGETNEQF
. | 15 | TRBV3-1 | ASSDSRGTHSNQPQH
few | 13 | TRBV6-1 | ASSGRAGGSYEQY
few | 13 | TRBV5-1 | ASSLGDREIDEQF
. | 14 | TRBV15 | ATSRDHGLGNEKLF
few | 12 | TRBV18 | ASSPPWVGDTQY
few | 13 | TRBV20-1 | SARAWGQSNEKLF
few | 12 | TRBV6-1 | ASIRTGVNQPQH
. | 12 | TRBV19 | ASRQGSSYNGQF
few | 11 | TRBV10-3 | ASASGHNSPLH
. | 11 | TRBV25-1 | ASRQGAQETQY
. | 12 | TRBV20-1 | SASQGSRNQPQH